These 26 T cell receptor beta chains originate from one sample sequenced in a study of CD8 T cells in ankylosing spondylitis. General study findings and limits: It appeared that ankylosing spondylitis blood was characterized by a TCR beta motif of roughly 8 highly homologous variants.

TCRdb processed the 5' RACE reads anew with MiXCR; each CDR3 protein has one entry. The sample records 200,000 to 250,000 distinct CDR3 sequences, around 6.6% being singletons. These TCRs' antigens remain unknown. Sequenced input: blood, either unsorted or a sorted T cell fraction (not recorded which). The source of these receptors is a male donor with ankylosing spondylitis.

This clonotype was seen ten or more times. The chain couples TRBV29-1 to TRBJ2-3; the match to TRBD2 covers 9 bases. V gave up 5 bases and J gave up 0 bases; unmatched junction bases: 3. The germline gives CDR1 SQVTM, CDR2 ANQGSEA. The CDR3 runs to 14 residues. CDR3 protein: CSVFLAGSTDTQYF. DNA of the CDR3: TGCAGCGTTTTTCTAGCGGGGAGCACAGATACGCAGTATTTT.

This clonotype was seen many times. J is TRBJ2-1 and V is TRBV20-1; TRBD2 matches at 10 bases. This CDR3 is 14 amino acids long. V was pared by 5 bases and J by 2 bases, with 3 bases of the junction left unmatched. CDR1 and CDR2 (germline): DFQATT, SNEGSKA (reference sequence). CDR3 sequence (DNA): TGCAGTGCTCCAGGACTAGCGGCCTACAATGAGCAGTTCTTC. This sequence encodes CSAPGLAAYNEQFF.

This clonotype came up many times. The rearrangement links TRBV5-1 to TRBJ2-1; D gene uncertain. This CDR3 region has 11 residues. CDR1 is SGHRS and CDR2 is YFSETQ in the germline V gene. V gave up 0 bases and J gave up 8 bases, with 3 bases separating them. CDR3 nucleotides: TGCGCCAGCAGCTTGGCCTATGAGCAGTTCTTC. It codes for CASSLAYEQFF.

This clonotype was counted ten times or more. The rearrangement links TRBV7-9 to TRBJ2-1; TRBD1 matches 11 bases. The CDR3 covers 15 residues. V trimming: 6 bases; J trimming: 7 bases; junction bases outside the gene matches: 8. The germline gives CDR1 SEHNR, CDR2 FQNEAQ (reference sequence). CDR3 bases: TGTGCCAGCAGATCAGGACAGGGGGCGCGAAATGAGCAGTTCTTC. This encodes CASRSGQGARNEQFF. The full variable domain, in which reference TRBV7-9 and TRBJ2-1 provide the parts outside the CDR3, is DTGVSQNPRHKITKRGQNVTFRCDPISEHNRLYWYRQTLGQGPEFLTYFQNEAQLEKSRLLSDRFSAERPKGSFSTLEIQRTEQGDSAMYLCASRSGQGARNEQFFGPGTRLTVL.

This chain connects TRBV7-8 to TRBJ2-1, with 11 bases that match TRBD2. V was clipped by 3 bases and J by 3 bases; unmatched bases: 13. Per the germline V gene, CDR1 is SGHVS and CDR2 is FQNEAQ. This CDR3 is 19 amino acids long. In DNA form, the CDR3 reads TGTGCCAGCAGCTTTGGACTAGCGGGTTCTGGGGGGAACTACAATGAGCAGTTCTTC. It specifies CASSFGLAGSGGNYNEQFF.

This clonotype was observed at least ten times. V usage is TRBV20-1 and J usage is TRBJ2-7; D unresolved. The V gene lost 0 bases and the J gene lost 6 bases, with 15 bases spanning the gap. This CDR3 region has 14 residues. CDR1 is DFQATT and CDR2 is SNEGSKA in the germline V gene (reference sequence). CDR3 region: CSARDKQFSLEQYF. The CDR3 DNA sequence: TGCAGTGCTAGAGATAAACAGTTCTCCCTCGAGCAGTACTTC.

The chain has TRBV20-1 and TRBJ2-7; D gene uncertain. Germline V gene lookup returns CDR1 DFQATT and CDR2 SNEGSKA (reference sequence). CDR3 length: 14 amino acids. The ends were cut back, 6 bases at V and 2 bases at J, with 17 bases in the middle. CDR3 protein: CSATSIVRTYEQYF. The CDR3 region has the DNA TGCAGTGCCACCAGCATAGTCAGAACCTACGAGCAGTACTTC.

Only a few counts were recorded for this clonotype. The chain couples TRBV7-8 to TRBJ2-1; D gene unclear. Germline V gives CDR1 SGHVS, CDR2 FQNEAQ. Trimming stripped 1 base from V and 4 bases from J, with 8 bases between. CDR3 length equals 14 residues. CDR3: CASSLDAVYNEQFF. The DNA of the CDR3 is TGTGCCAGCAGCTTAGATGCAGTATACAATGAGCAGTTCTTC.

The chain employs TRBV20-1 and TRBJ1-3; D not certain. Germline assignment: CDR1 DFQATT and CDR2 SNEGSKA (reference sequence). This CDR3 has 14 residues. Trimming removed 6 bases at V and 0 bases at J, with 12 bases between. The DNA of the CDR3 is TGCAGTGCCCCACAACGGGGCTCTGGAAACACCATATATTTT. Translation gives CSAPQRGSGNTIYF.

The V gene is TRBV7-2, the J gene TRBJ2-1; 8 nucleotides match TRBD2. With 5 bases clipped from V and 9 bases from J, the junction kept 15 bases outside the gene matches. The CDR3 sequence is 16 residues long. Looked up from germline, CDR1 is SGHTA and CDR2 is FQGNSA. The DNA for the CDR3 is TGTGCCAGCAGCCCGAAACTAGCGGTCGAAGGAGGTGAGCAGTTCTTC. It translates to CASSPKLAVEGGEQFF.

This clonotype was counted ten times or more. The chain has TRBV25-1 and TRBJ2-7; D not resolved. CDR3 size: 13 residues. Trimming shortened V by 4 bases and J by 4 bases, and 11 bases separated the two germline ends. The germline CDR1 and CDR2 sequences are MGHDK and SYGVNS. DNA of the CDR3: TGTGCCAGCAGTGGCGACGCCGGATACGAGCAGTACTTC. It specifies CASSGDAGYEQYF.

This clonotype was counted many times. The rearrangement joins TRBV24-1 to TRBJ2-2; TRBD1 is a possible D gene (5 bases). In germline, CDR1 is KGHDR, CDR2 SFDVKD. CDR3 length equals 18 residues. Trimming left V 0 bases short and J 2 bases short, with 15 bases between. The DNA for the CDR3 is TGTGCCACCAGTGATTTGAACCCACACAGGAGTAACACCGGGGAGCTGTTTTTT. Protein sequence: CATSDLNPHRSNTGELFF.

The CDR3: CSARARRNEQFF. The CDR3 DNA reads as TGCAGTGCTAGAGCTAGACGGAATGAGCAGTTCTTC. The V and J genes are TRBV20-1 and TRBJ2-1; D call uncertain. The CDR3 sequence is 12 residues long. CDR1 is DFQATT and CDR2 is SNEGSKA in the germline V gene (reference sequence). The V end lost 1 base, the J end lost 7 bases, and 8 bases lay between the germline ends.

The rearrangement uses TRBV24-1 and TRBJ2-3; no firm D call. The length of the CDR3 is 13 residues. Germline-derived CDR1 and CDR2 are KGHDR and SFDVKD. Trimming left V 6 bases short and J 0 bases short, with 6 bases between. The CDR3 region has the DNA TGTGCCACCAGTAGCATCAGCACAGATACGCAGTATTTT. It is translated as CATSSISTDTQYF.

This clonotype showed up just a few times. This chain links TRBV12-3 or TRBV12-4 with TRBJ2-7; a possible D gene is TRBD2 (5 bases). Trimming removed 1 base from V and 7 bases from J, with 11 bases in between. The CDR3 runs to 13 residues. Here the CDR3 reads CASSLGGAREQYF. The CDR3 DNA sequence: TGTGCCAGCAGTTTAGGGGGAGCAAGGGAGCAGTACTTC.

The V gene is TRBV27, the J gene TRBJ1-5; TRBD1 is a possible D gene (5 bases). The CDR3 totals 16 residues. Germline loops: CDR1 MNHEY, CDR2 SMNVEV (reference sequence). Trimming took 2 bases from V and 0 from J, leaving 11 bases between them. The CDR3 bases are TGTGCCAGCAGTTTAAGGGCAGGGTATAGCAATCAGCCCCAGCATTTT. It codes for CASSLRAGYSNQPQHF.

This clonotype was observed many times. The chain carries TRBV28 and TRBJ2-3; 8 nucleotides align to TRBD1. The CDR3 covers 15 residues. Germline-derived CDR1 and CDR2 are MDHEN and SYDVKM. V trimming: 7 bases; J trimming: 0 bases; junction bases outside the gene matches: 6. CDR3 DNA sequence: TGTGCCAGCATCCGGACAGGGTATAGCACAGATACGCAGTATTTT. Residues: CASIRTGYSTDTQYF.

This clonotype was seen a few times. The V and J genes are TRBV5-1 and TRBJ2-3; TRBD2 aligns across 14 bases. Per germline, CDR1 SGHRS and CDR2 YFSETQ. J gave up 0 bases and V 0 bases, and 9 bases lay outside the gene matches. The length of the CDR3 is 20 residues. CDR3 nucleotide sequence: TGCGCCAGCAGCTTGGCCCTAGGGACTAGCGGGAGCGCTAGCACAGATACGCAGTATTTT. The encoded protein is CASSLALGTSGSASTDTQYF. The full variable domain, with the rest looked up from reference TRBV5-1 and TRBJ2-3, is KAGVTQTPRYLIKTRGQQVTLSCSPISGHRSVSWYQQTPGQGLQFLFEYFSETQRNKGNFPGRFSGRQFSNSRSEMNVSTLELGDSALYLCASSLALGTSGSASTDTQYFGPGTRLTVL.

V is TRBV6-1 and J is TRBJ2-7; D call uncertain. The germline gives CDR1 MNHNS, CDR2 SASEGT. Trimming stripped 10 bases from V and 2 bases from J, with 21 bases between. The CDR3 length is 15 residues. Written as DNA, the CDR3 is TGTGCCACCTTACCCGGATATACTACGCCCTACGAGCAGTACTTC. It translates to CATLPGYTTPYEQYF.

This clonotype was counted at least ten times. The J gene is TRBJ2-7, the V gene TRBV20-1; TRBD2 matches at 7 bases. The CDR3 is made up of 15 amino acids. Germline CDR1 and CDR2: DFQATT and SNEGSKA (reference sequence). The J segment lost 4 bases and the V segment lost 6 bases, leaving 15 bases of the junction unmatched. CDR3 residues: CSATPGLVGRYEQYF. CDR3 bases: TGCAGTGCCACACCAGGACTAGTCGGCCGTTACGAGCAGTACTTC.

This clonotype was recorded many times. The chain carries TRBV19 and TRBJ1-2, with 10 bases that match TRBD1. CDR3 length equals 15 residues. After removal of 4 bases from V and 4 bases from J, the junction contained 6 bases not matched to a gene. CDR1 and CDR2 (germline): LNHDA, SQIVND (reference sequence). CDR3 bases: TGTGCCAGTAGTACGGACAGGGGGTCCTTCTATGGCTACACCTTC. Its protein product is CASSTDRGSFYGYTF.

Ten or more counts support this clonotype. V and J are TRBV3-1 and TRBJ2-3, with 8 positions matching TRBD1. Germline lookup yields CDR1 LGHDT and CDR2 YNNKEL (reference sequence). The CDR3 contains 19 residues. V gave up 1 base and J gave up 0 bases; unmatched junction bases: 12. CDR3 nucleotides: TGTGCCAGCAGCCAAGTTACGATTGGACAGGGATATAGCACAGATACGCAGTATTTT. It yields the protein CASSQVTIGQGYSTDTQYF.

This clonotype was seen just once. At one boundary the junction diverges from the germline segment, which might be a read error. The chain is built from TRBV12-3 or TRBV12-4 and TRBJ1-1, with TRBD1 identical over 7 bases. The length of the CDR3 is 13 residues. CDR3 amino acids: CASSQYRGTEAYF. The CDR3 nucleotides are TGTGCCAGCAGTCAGTACAGGGGAACTGAAGCTTACTTT.

This clonotype appeared many times. This rearrangement joins TRBV11-2 to TRBJ2-7; no reliable D call. V gave up 1 base and J gave up 0 bases, with 10 bases separating them. CDR1 SGHAT and CDR2 FQNNGV come from the germline V gene. This CDR3 contains 15 residues. CDR3 loop: CASSLGPTPSYEQYF. The CDR3 bases are TGTGCCAGCAGCTTAGGACCTACTCCCTCCTACGAGCAGTACTTC.

J is TRBJ1-5 and V is TRBV4-3; 7 bases agree with TRBD1. The CDR3 sequence is 14 residues long. V shed 2 bases, J shed 8 bases, and the junction held 6 bases outside the gene matches. Germline CDR1 LGHNA, CDR2 YSLEER. The DNA of the CDR3 is TGCGCCAGCAGCCAAAACAGGGGTTGGGAGCCCCAGCATTTT. Protein: CASSQNRGWEPQHF.

This clonotype was detected ten times or more. The chain uses TRBV12-3 or TRBV12-4 and TRBJ1-2; D is uncertain. Trimming cost V 3 bases and J 6 bases, with 11 bases left between them. The CDR3 sequence is 13 residues long. CDR3 amino acids: CASSFQMRDGYTF. The CDR3, as DNA: TGTGCCAGCAGTTTCCAGATGAGGGATGGCTACACCTTC.